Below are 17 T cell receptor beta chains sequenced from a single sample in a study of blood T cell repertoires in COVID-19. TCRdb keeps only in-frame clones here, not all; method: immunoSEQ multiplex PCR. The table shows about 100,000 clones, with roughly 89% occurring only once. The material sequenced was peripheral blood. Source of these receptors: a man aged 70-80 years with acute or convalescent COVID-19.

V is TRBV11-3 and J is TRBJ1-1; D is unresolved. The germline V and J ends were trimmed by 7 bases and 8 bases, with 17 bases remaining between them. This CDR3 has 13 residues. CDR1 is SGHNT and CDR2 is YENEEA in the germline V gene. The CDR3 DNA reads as TGTGCCAGCACCCAGCCGGGAGGGCGGGAAGCTTTCTTT. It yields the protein CASTQPGGREAFF.

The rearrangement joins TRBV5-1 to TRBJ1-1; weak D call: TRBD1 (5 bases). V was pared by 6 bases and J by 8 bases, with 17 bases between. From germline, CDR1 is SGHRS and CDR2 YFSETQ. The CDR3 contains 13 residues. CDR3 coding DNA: TGCGCCAGCACCTCAAATCGGGGGATCGAAGCTTTCTTT. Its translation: CASTSNRGIEAFF.

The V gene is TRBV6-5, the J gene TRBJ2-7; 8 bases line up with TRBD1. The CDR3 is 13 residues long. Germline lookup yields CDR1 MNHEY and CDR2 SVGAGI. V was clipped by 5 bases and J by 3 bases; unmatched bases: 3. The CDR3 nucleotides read TGTGCCAGCAGTCAAACAGGGGGCTACGAGCAGTACTTC. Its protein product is CASSQTGGYEQYF.

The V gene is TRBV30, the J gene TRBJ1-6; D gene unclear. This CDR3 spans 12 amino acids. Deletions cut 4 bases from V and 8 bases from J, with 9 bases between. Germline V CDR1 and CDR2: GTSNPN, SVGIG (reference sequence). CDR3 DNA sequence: TGTGCCTGGACCAGTGCTTATTCACCCCTCCACTTT. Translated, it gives CAWTSAYSPLHF. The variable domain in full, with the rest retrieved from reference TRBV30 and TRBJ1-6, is SQTIHQWPATLVQPVGSPLSLECTVEGTSNPNLYWYRQAAGRGLQLLFYSVGIGQISSEVPQNLSASRPQDRQFILSSKKLLLSDSGFYLCAWTSAYSPLHFGNGTRLTVT.

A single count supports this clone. The CDR3 DNA follows: TGTGCCAGCAGCTCTAGGACAGGGGGAAATGAAAAACTGTTTTTT. Protein sequence: CASSSRTGGNEKLFF. The rearrangement joins TRBV7-9 to TRBJ1-4; 10 bases line up with TRBD1. V dropped 4 bases and J dropped 5; count of bases not matched to a gene: 4. The germline V gene encodes CDR1 SEHNR and CDR2 FQNEAQ (reference sequence). There are 15 residues in the CDR3. Combining the CDR3 with reference TRBV7-9 and TRBJ1-4 gives the whole variable domain DTGVSQNPRHKITKRGQNVTFRCDPISEHNRLYWYRQTLGQGPEFLTYFQNEAQLEKSRLLSDRFSAERPKGSFSTLEIQRTEQGDSAMYLCASSSRTGGNEKLFFGSGTQLSVL.

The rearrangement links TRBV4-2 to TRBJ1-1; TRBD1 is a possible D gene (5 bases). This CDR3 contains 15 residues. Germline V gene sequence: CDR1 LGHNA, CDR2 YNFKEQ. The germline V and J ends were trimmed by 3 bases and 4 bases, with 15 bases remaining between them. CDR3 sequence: CASSHQAGMGTEAFF. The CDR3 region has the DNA TGTGCCAGCAGCCACCAGGCAGGGATGGGCACTGAAGCTTTCTTT.

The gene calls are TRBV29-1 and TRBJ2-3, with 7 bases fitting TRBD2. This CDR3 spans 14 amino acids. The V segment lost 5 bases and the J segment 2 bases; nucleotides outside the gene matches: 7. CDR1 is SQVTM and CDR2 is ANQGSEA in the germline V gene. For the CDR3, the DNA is TGCAGCGTTCGGCGAGGGACTACCACAGATACGCAGTATTTT. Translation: CSVRRGTTTDTQYF.

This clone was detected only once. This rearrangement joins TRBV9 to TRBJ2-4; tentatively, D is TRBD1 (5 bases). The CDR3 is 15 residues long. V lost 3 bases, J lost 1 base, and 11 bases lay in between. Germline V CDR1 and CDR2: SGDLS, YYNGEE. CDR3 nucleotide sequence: TGTGCCAGCAGCGGAAGGGGAATGGCCAAAAACATTCAGTACTTC. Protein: CASSGRGMAKNIQYF.

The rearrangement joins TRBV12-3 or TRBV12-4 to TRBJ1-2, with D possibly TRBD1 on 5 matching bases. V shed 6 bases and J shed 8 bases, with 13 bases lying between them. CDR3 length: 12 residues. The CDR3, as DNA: TGTGCCAGCAGGTTTACAGGTTTGGGCTACACCTTC. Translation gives CASRFTGLGYTF.

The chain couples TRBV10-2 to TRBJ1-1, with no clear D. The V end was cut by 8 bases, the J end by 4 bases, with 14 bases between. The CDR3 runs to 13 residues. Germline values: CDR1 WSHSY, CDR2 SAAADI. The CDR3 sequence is CASLNGRGTEAFF. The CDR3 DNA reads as TGCGCCAGCTTAAATGGGAGAGGCACTGAAGCTTTCTTT.

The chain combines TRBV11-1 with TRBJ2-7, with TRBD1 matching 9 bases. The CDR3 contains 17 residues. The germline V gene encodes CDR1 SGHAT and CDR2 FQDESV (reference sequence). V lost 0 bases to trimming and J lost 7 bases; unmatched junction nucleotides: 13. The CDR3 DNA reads TGTGCCAGCAGCTTAGCTTCGGGGACAGGGTCAATCTGGGAGCAGTACTTC. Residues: CASSLASGTGSIWEQYF.

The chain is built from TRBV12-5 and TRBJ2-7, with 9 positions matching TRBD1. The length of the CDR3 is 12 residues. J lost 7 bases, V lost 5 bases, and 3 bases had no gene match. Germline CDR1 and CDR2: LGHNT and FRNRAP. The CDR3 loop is CASGTGGYEQYF. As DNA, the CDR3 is TGTGCTAGTGGTACAGGGGGCTATGAGCAGTACTTC.

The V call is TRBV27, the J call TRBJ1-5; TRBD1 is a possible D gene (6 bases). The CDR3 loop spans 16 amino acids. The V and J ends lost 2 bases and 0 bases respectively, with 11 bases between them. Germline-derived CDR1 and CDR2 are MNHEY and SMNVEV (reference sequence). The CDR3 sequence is CASSLGTPYSNQPQHF. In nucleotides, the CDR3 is TGTGCCAGCAGTTTAGGGACACCCTATAGCAATCAGCCCCAGCATTTT.

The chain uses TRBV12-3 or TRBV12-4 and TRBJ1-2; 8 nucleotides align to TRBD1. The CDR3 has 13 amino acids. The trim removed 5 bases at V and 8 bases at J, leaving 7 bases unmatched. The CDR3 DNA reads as TGTGCCAGCAGTACCCGACAGGGGCGCGGCTACACCTTC. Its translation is CASSTRQGRGYTF.

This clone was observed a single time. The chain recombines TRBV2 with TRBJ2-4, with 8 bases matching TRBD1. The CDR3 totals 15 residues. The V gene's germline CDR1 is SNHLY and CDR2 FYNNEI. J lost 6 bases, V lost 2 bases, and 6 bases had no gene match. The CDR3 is CASSESGGRGNIQYF. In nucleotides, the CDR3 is TGTGCCAGCAGTGAATCAGGGGGCCGGGGAAACATTCAGTACTTC. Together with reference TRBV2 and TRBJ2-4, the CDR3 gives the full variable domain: EPEVTQTPSHQVTQMGQEVILRCVPISNHLYFYWYRQILGQKVEFLVSFYNNEISEKSEIFDDQFSVERPDGSNFTLKIRSTKLEDSAMYFCASSESGGRGNIQYFGAGTRLSVL.

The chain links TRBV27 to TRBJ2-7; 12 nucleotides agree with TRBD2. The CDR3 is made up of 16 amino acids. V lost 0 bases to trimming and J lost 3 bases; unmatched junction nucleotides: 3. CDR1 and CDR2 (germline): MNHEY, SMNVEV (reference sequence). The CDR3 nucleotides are TGTGCCAGCAGTTTATCTCTAGCGGGAGGGGTCTACGAGCAGTACTTC. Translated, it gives CASSLSLAGGVYEQYF.

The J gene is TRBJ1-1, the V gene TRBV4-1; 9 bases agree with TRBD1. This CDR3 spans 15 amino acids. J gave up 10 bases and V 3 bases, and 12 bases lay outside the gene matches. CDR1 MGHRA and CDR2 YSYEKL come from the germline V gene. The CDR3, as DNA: TGCGCCAGCAGCCATGGAGCCGGGACAGGGTGGGGAGCTTTCTTT. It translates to CASSHGAGTGWGAFF.